The clone carrying this TCR beta chain was counted between two and nine times. The target antigen is unknown. Germline lookup yields CDR1 KGHSH and CDR2 LQKENI. V was pared by 3 bases and J by 2 bases, with 13 bases between. The length of the CDR3 is 15 residues. This entry is derived from a study of T cell responses to AZD1222 COVID-19 vaccine. Whole-study results and caveats: Vaccine-associated CD4 TCRs ranged over spike, dominating at 160-218 and 743-854. Per reports, nearly half of all spike-specific TCRs target regions that are unmutated in variants. Repertoires were obtained solely post-peak T cell response.

The table came from immunoSEQ multiplex PCR; TCRdb's copy has only in-frame clones and leaves some out. The sample has about 120,000 clones, 80% to 90% seen once. The material was peripheral blood, obtained on day 0 of MenACWY control vaccination. The chain couples TRBV18 to TRBJ1-2, with D possibly matching TRBD1 (6 bases). The TCR comes from an adult in good health. The CDR3 loop reads CASSPWDKPNYGYTF. The CDR3 DNA is TGTGCCAGCTCACCTTGGGACAAGCCAAACTATGGCTACACCTTC. Drawing the rest from reference TRBV18 and TRBJ1-2, the complete variable domain is NAGVMQNPRHLVRRRGQEARLRCSPMKGHSHVYWYRQLPEEGLKFMVYLQKENIIDESGMPKERFSAEFPKEGPSILRIQQVVRGDSAAYFCASSPWDKPNYGYTFGSGTRLTVV.